Following are 9 T cell receptor beta chains from one sample sequenced in a study of T cells after yellow fever vaccination. TCRdb called the 5' RACE reads again in MiXCR, with one record for every CDR3 protein. Of some 560,000 distinct CDR3 sequences in the sample, approximately 16% were seen once. The source material was PBMCs, sampled 5 to 6 days after the first yellow fever vaccination. The receptors were gathered from a man between 18 and 35 years old who received the YFV17D yellow fever vaccine.

The chain recombines TRBV20-1 with TRBJ1-2; no reliable D call. Trimming shortened V by 2 bases and J by 4 bases, and 11 bases separated the two germline ends. This CDR3 comprises 13 residues. Germline V gene data show CDR1 as DFQATT and CDR2 as SNEGSKA (reference sequence). CDR3 sequence: CSARRAEGYGYTF. In nucleotides, the CDR3 is TGCAGTGCTAGACGGGCGGAAGGCTATGGCTACACCTTC.

Ten or more counts support this clonotype. The genes are TRBV7-2 and TRBJ2-1; TRBD2 matches at 8 bases. CDR3 size: 15 residues. CDR1 is SGHTA, CDR2 FQGNSA, per germline. With V trimmed by 3 bases and J by 7 bases, 8 bases remained unmatched. The CDR3 is CASSFPRGAVNEQFF. In DNA form, the CDR3 reads TGTGCCAGCAGCTTTCCGCGGGGGGCCGTGAATGAGCAGTTCTTC.

This clonotype has more than one count but fewer than ten. The rearrangement uses TRBV11-2 and TRBJ2-5, with a weak D call TRBD1 (6 bases). The CDR3 has 16 amino acids. Trimming took off 0 bases at V and 1 base at J, with 12 bases between the two ends. Germline V gene lookup returns CDR1 SGHAT and CDR2 FQNNGV. CDR3 sequence reads: CASSLDRYRAQETQYF. The DNA of the CDR3 is TGTGCCAGCAGCTTAGACCGCTACAGGGCCCAAGAGACCCAGTACTTC.

The table lists this clonotype with a few counts. The chain couples TRBV6-1 to TRBJ1-2; possibly TRBD1 for D (6 bases). The germline V gene encodes CDR1 MNHNS and CDR2 SASEGT. The CDR3 loop spans 15 amino acids. The V and J ends lost 7 bases and 4 bases respectively, with 19 bases between them. CDR3: CASTNLGTYRYGYTF. The CDR3 nucleotides are TGTGCCAGCACCAACCTGGGGACATATCGCTATGGCTACACCTTC.

The chain links TRBV5-1 to TRBJ2-2; perhaps TRBD1 as D (6 bases). V lost 0 bases and J 1 base, leaving 10 bases between the germline ends. This CDR3 has 16 amino acids. In germline, CDR1 is SGHRS, CDR2 YFSETQ. In nucleotides, the CDR3 is TGCGCCAGCAGCTTGGCCGGACAGCGGAACACCGGGGAGCTGTTTTTT. As protein: CASSLAGQRNTGELFF.

The CDR3 bases are TGCAGCGTTGAAGATTATAGGGGCCAAGAGACCCAGTACTTC. It yields the protein CSVEDYRGQETQYF. The chain recombines TRBV29-1 with TRBJ2-5, with D possibly matching TRBD1 (5 bases). V was cut by 0 bases and J by 1 base, with 9 bases left in between. The CDR3 is made up of 14 amino acids. Per germline, CDR1 SQVTM and CDR2 ANQGSEA.

This clonotype showed up many times. The V gene is TRBV9, the J gene TRBJ2-1; TRBD1 aligns across 7 bases. V shed 0 bases, J shed 5 bases, and the junction held 5 bases outside the gene matches. Germline CDR1 is SGDLS and CDR2 is YYNGEE. This CDR3 has 15 amino acids. For the CDR3, the DNA is TGTGCCAGCAGCGTAGGCACCGGGACAGACAATGAGCAGTTCTTC. It yields the protein CASSVGTGTDNEQFF.

The genes are TRBV4-2 and TRBJ2-3, with a tentative D call TRBD1 (5 bases). Germline V gives CDR1 LGHNA, CDR2 YNFKEQ. V was pared by 0 bases and J by 6 bases, with 13 bases between. CDR3 length: 15 amino acids. The CDR3 spells CASSQDLARGDTQYF. The CDR3 DNA follows: TGTGCCAGCAGCCAAGATCTGGCAAGGGGCGATACGCAGTATTTT.

The chain is built from TRBV18 and TRBJ1-6, with a weak D call TRBD1 (6 bases). The CDR3 runs 13 residues. Germline lookup yields CDR1 KGHSH and CDR2 LQKENI. V was clipped by 0 bases and J by 14 bases, with 11 bases between them. CDR3 nucleotides: TGTGCCAGCTCACCACCGGGCAGGGGCACCCTCCACTTT. Protein sequence: CASSPPGRGTLHF. Full variable domain (outside the CDR3, taken from reference TRBV18 and TRBJ1-6): NAGVMQNPRHLVRRRGQEARLRCSPMKGHSHVYWYRQLPEEGLKFMVYLQKENIIDESGMPKERFSAEFPKEGPSILRIQQVVRGDSAAYFCASSPPGRGTLHFGNGTRLTVT.